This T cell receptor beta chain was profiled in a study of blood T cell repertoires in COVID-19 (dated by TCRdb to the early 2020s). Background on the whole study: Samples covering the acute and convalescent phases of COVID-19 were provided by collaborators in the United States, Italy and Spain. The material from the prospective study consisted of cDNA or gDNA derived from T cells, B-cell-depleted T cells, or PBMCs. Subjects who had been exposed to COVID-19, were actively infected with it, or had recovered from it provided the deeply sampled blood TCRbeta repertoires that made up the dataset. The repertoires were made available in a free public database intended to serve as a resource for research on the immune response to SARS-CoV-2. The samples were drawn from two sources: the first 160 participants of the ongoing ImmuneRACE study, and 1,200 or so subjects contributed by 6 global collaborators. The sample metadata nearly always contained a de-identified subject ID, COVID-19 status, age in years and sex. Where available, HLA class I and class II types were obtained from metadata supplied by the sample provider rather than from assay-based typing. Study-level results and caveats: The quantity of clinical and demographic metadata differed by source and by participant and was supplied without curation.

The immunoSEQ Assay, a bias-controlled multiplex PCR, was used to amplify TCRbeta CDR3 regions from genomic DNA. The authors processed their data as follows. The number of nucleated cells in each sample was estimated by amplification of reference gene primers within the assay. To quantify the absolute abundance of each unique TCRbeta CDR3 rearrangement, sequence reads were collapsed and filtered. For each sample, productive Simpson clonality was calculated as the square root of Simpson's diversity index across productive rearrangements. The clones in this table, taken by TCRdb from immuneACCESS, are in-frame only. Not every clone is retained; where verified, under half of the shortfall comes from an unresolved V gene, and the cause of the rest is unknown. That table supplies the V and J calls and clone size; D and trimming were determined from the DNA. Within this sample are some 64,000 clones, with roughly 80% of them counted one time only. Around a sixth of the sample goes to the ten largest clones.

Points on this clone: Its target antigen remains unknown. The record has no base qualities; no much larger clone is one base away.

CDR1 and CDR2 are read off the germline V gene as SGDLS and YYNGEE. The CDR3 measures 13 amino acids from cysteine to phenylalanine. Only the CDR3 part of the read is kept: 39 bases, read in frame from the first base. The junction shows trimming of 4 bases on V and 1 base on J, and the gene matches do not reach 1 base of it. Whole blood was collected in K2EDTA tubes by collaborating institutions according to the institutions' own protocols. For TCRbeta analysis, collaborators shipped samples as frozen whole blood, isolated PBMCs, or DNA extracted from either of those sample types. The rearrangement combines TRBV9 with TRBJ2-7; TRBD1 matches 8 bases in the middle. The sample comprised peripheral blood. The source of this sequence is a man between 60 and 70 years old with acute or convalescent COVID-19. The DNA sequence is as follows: TGTGCCAGCAGCCGGACAGGGTCCTACGAGCAGTACTTC. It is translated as CASSRTGSYEQYF.